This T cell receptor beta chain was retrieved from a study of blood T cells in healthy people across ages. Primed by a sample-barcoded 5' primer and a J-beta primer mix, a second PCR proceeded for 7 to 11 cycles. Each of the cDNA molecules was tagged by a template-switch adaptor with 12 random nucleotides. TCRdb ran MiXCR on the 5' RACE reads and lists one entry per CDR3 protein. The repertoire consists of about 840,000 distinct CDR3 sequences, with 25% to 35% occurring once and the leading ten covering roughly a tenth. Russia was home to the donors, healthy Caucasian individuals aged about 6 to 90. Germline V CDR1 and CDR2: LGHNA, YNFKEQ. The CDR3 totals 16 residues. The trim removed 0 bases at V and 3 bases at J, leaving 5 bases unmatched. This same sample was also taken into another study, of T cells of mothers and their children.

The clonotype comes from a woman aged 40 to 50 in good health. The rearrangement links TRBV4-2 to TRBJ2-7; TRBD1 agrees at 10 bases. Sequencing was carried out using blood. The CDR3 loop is CASSQEGTGADYEQYF. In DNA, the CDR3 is TGTGCCAGCAGCCAAGAAGGGACAGGGGCGGACTACGAGCAGTACTTC.